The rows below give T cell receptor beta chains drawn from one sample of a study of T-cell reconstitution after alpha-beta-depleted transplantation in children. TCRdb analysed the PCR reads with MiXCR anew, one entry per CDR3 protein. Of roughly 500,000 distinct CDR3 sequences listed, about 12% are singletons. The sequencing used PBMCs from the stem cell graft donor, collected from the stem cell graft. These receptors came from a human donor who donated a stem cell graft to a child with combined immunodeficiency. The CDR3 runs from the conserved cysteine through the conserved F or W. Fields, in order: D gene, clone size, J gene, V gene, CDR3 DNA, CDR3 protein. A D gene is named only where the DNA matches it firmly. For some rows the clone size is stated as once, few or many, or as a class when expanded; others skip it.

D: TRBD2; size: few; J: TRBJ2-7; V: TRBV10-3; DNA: TGTGCCATCAGTGAGTCGACTCCTAGCGGGGGTGGTTCTTACGACGAGCAGTACTTC; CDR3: CAISESTPSGGGSYDEQYF
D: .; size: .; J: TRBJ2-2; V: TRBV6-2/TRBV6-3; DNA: TGCGCCAGCAGTTACACTTACCCCGGGTCTAGCTTGAACTTGAACACCGGGGAGCTGTTTTTT; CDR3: CASSYTYPGSSLNLNTGELFF
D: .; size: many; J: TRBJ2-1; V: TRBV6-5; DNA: TGTGCCACAAAATCCGGGATCATTTCCTACAATGAGCAGTTCTTC; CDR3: CATKSGIISYNEQFF
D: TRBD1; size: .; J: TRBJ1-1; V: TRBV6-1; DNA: TGTGCCAGCAGACCGGGACAGGGCGGATCTGAAGCTTTCTTT; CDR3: CASRPGQGGSEAFF
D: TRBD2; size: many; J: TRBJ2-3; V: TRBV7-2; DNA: TGTGCCAGCAGCTTTTTCACACTAGCGGGAGGCACAGATACGCAGTATTTT; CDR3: CASSFFTLAGGTDTQYF
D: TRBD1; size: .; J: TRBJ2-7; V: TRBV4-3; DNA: TGCGCCAGCAGCCACAACGTAGACAGGGGCCACGAGCAGTACTTC; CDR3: CASSHNVDRGHEQYF
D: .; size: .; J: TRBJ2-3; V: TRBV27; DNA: TGTGCCAGCAGTTTGGGACGTCTGGGAGATACGCAGTATTTT; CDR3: CASSLGRLGDTQYF
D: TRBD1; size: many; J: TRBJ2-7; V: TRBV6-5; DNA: TGTGCCAGCAGAACAGGGGATATCTACGAGCAGTACTTC; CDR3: CASRTGDIYEQYF
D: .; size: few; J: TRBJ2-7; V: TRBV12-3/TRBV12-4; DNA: TGTGCCAGCAGTTTTGGGGGGATCTCCTACGAGCAGTACTTC; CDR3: CASSFGGISYEQYF
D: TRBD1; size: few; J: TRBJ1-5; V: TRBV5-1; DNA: TGCGCCAGCAGCTTGGGACAGGGGGGTATTGAGCAGCATTTT; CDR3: CASSLGQGGIEQHF
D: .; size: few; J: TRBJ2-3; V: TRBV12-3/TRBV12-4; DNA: TGTGCCAGCAGTTCCCGGGACCTAAAGGCGGATACGCAGTATTTT; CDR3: CASSSRDLKADTQYF